A single sample gave rise to the 25 T cell receptor beta chains below, sequenced in a study of shared clonotypes between healthy human individuals. Repertoires were generated with immunoSEQ multiplex PCR, while TCRdb's copy carries only in-frame clones and drops some. The sample has over 2 million clones; around 95% are singletons. Sequencing was performed on naive CD4+ T cells sorted from blood. As for subset: CD45RA+ positively selected. The receptors were gathered from a man younger than 30 in good health.

The CDR3 here is CASSAGTGVNQPQHF. The CDR3 DNA follows: TGTGCCAGCAGCGCCGGGACAGGGGTTAATCAGCCCCAGCATTTT. J is TRBJ1-5 and V is TRBV6-5; TRBD1 matches 10 bases. CDR3 size: 15 residues. V trimming: 6 bases; J trimming: 4 bases; junction bases outside the gene matches: 6. The V gene's germline CDR1 is MNHEY and CDR2 SVGAGI.

V usage is TRBV10-3 and J usage is TRBJ2-2; D ambiguous. CDR3 length: 13 residues. V was pared by 8 bases and J by 4 bases, with 11 bases between. Germline CDR1 reads ENHRY; CDR2 reads SYGVKD. The CDR3: CAIGVPVTGELFF. CDR3 DNA sequence: TGTGCCATCGGGGTACCAGTCACCGGGGAGCTGTTTTTT.

The chain is built from TRBV7-2 and TRBJ2-7, with TRBD1 identical over 8 bases. With V trimmed by 5 bases and J by 3 bases, 3 bases remained unmatched. The CDR3 contains 13 residues. CDR1 is SGHTA and CDR2 is FQGNSA in the germline V gene. The CDR3 coding sequence is TGTGCCAGCAGCCGGACAGGGTTCTACGAGCAGTACTTC. This translates into CASSRTGFYEQYF.

This clone was observed a single time. This may be a read error: a much more frequent sequence differs by one nucleotide. This CDR3 reads CTSSFTDTQYF. DNA of the CDR3: TGCACCAGCAGCTTCACAGATACGCAGTATTTT. The gene calls are TRBV1 and TRBJ2-3. TRBV1 corresponds to a pseudogene. The CDR3 covers 11 residues.

This clone was observed a single time. Sequence at one end of the junction differs from germline and may be a read error. This chain links TRBV27 with TRBJ2-1; D is ambiguous. CDR3 size: 16 residues. Germline CDR1 reads MNHEY; CDR2 reads SMNVEV (reference sequence). The CDR3 protein is CASSLRVSSSYNEQFF. The CDR3 DNA reads as TGTGCCAGTAGTTTGAGAGTTTCCAGCTCCTACAATGAGCAGTTCTTC.

The CDR3 nucleotides are TGTGCCAGCAGCTTTTCCAGGTTGAATCAGCCCCAGCATTTT. It codes for CASSFSRLNQPQHF. This rearrangement joins TRBV7-2 to TRBJ1-5; D not certain. Germline V CDR1 and CDR2: SGHTA, FQGNSA. V lost 3 bases, J lost 4 bases, and 10 bases lay in between. There are 14 residues in the CDR3.

The chain couples TRBV28 to TRBJ1-2; tentative D call: TRBD1 (6 bases). Trimming cost V 7 bases and J 4 bases, with 16 bases left between them. From germline, CDR1 is MDHEN and CDR2 SYDVKM. The CDR3 has 14 residues. CDR3 in DNA: TGTGCCAGCATCCCACAGGGAAACTTCTATGGCTACACCTTC. Protein sequence: CASIPQGNFYGYTF.

For this clone: The identical CDR3 is also encoded by other nucleotide sequences in the sample. This chain joins TRBV2 and TRBJ1-1; D gene unclear. Trimming stripped 2 bases from V and 1 base from J, with 8 bases between. This CDR3 has 14 residues. Germline CDR1 reads SNHLY; CDR2 reads FYNNEI. The CDR3 DNA is TGTGCCAGCAGTGAATGGGGTCCGAACACTGAAGCTTTCTTT. Residues: CASSEWGPNTEAFF.

For the CDR3, the DNA is TGCAGCGTCGAGACTAACCTTAACTATGGCTACACCTTC. Translating it yields CSVETNLNYGYTF. The chain uses TRBV29-1 and TRBJ1-2; D uncertain. V lost 6 bases and J 1 base, leaving 12 bases between the germline ends. Germline CDR1 reads SQVTM; CDR2 reads ANQGSEA. CDR3 size: 13 residues.

This rearrangement joins TRBV4-2 to TRBJ2-5; 9 positions agree with TRBD1. Trimming cost V 1 base and J 5 bases; bases outside gene matches: 5. The CDR3 length is 15 residues. In germline, CDR1 is LGHNA, CDR2 YNFKEQ. CDR3 in DNA: TGTGCCAGCAGCCAAGCCGGACAGGGGCGCGAGACCCAGTACTTC. The encoded protein is CASSQAGQGRETQYF.

The chain has TRBV5-6 and TRBJ2-2; tentatively, D is TRBD1 or TRBD2 (5 bases each). Looked up from germline, CDR1 is SGHDT and CDR2 is YYEEEE. The V end lost 5 bases, the J end lost 4 bases, and 12 bases lay between the germline ends. The CDR3 is made up of 14 amino acids. The CDR3 coding sequence is TGTGCCAGCAGGCCGGCAGGGAGCACCGGGGAGCTGTTTTTT. This sequence encodes CASRPAGSTGELFF. The complete variable domain, with remaining parts taken from reference TRBV5-6 and TRBJ2-2, reads DAGVTQSPTHLIKTRGQQVTLRCSPKSGHDTVSWYQQALGQGPQFIFQYYEEEERQRGNFPDRFSGHQFPNYSSELNVNALLLGDSALYLCASRPAGSTGELFFGEGSRLTVL.

The J gene is TRBJ1-1, the V gene TRBV19, with D perhaps TRBD1 (6 bases). The V and J ends lost 9 bases and 11 bases respectively, with 22 bases between them. The length of the CDR3 is 13 residues. In germline, CDR1 is LNHDA, CDR2 SQIVND (reference sequence). CDR3 nucleotide sequence: TGTGCCAGCGGCATGGGGAGGGGGACGAGTGCTTTCTTT. Translation: CASGMGRGTSAFF.

This sequence joins TRBV7-2 and TRBJ2-7; D unresolved. V gave up 1 base and J gave up 0 bases, with 10 bases separating them. The CDR3 length is 15 residues. In germline, CDR1 is SGHTA, CDR2 FQGNSA. Here the CDR3 reads CASSLGQTLSYEQYF. The CDR3 DNA reads TGTGCCAGCAGCTTAGGGCAGACTCTCTCCTACGAGCAGTACTTC.

The V gene is TRBV7-6, the J gene TRBJ1-4; D is unclear. The length of the CDR3 is 12 residues. The germline CDR1 and CDR2 sequences are SGHVS and FNYEAQ. Trimming pared 1 base from V and 8 bases from J, leaving 5 bases between. This CDR3 is CASSLEPEKLFF. For the CDR3, the DNA is TGTGCCAGCAGCTTAGAACCGGAAAAACTGTTTTTT.

The chain is built from TRBV19 and TRBJ1-2, with TRBD1 as a possible D gene (6 bases). Germline CDR1 reads LNHDA; CDR2 reads SQIVND (reference sequence). This CDR3 comprises 17 residues. The V gene lost 3 bases and the J gene lost 0 bases, with 17 bases spanning the gap. The CDR3 loop is CASSIQLGGASNYGYTF. CDR3 bases: TGTGCCAGTAGTATCCAGCTAGGGGGAGCATCTAACTATGGCTACACCTTC.

Regarding this clone: A junction end diverges from the germline sequence, so it may reflect a read error. The V gene is TRBV2, the J gene TRBJ1-5; 7 bases match TRBD1. This CDR3 has 14 residues. Per germline, CDR1 SNHLY and CDR2 FYNNEI. CDR3: CASTGAASNQPQHF. Here the CDR3 DNA reads TGTGCTAGCACAGGGGCGGCTAGCAATCAGCCCCAGCATTTT.

This chain links TRBV18 with TRBJ1-1; possibly TRBD1 for D (5 bases). The germline V and J ends were trimmed by 0 bases and 4 bases, with 15 bases remaining between them. The CDR3 contains 16 residues. CDR1 and CDR2 from the germline V gene are KGHSH and LQKENI. For the CDR3, the DNA is TGTGCCAGCTCACCACCTGGGCCAGGGACGGCCACTGAAGCTTTCTTT. Translation: CASSPPGPGTATEAFF.

This clone was detected only once. The rearrangement joins TRBV2 to TRBJ2-2, with a possible D match to TRBD2 (7 bases). V lost 5 bases and J 5 bases, leaving 21 bases between the germline ends. Germline V lookup: CDR1 SNHLY, CDR2 FYNNEI. The CDR3 runs to 17 residues. The CDR3 nucleotides read TGTGCCAGCAGTCCCCTAAGGGGGGGGACGGTAACCGGGGAGCTGTTTTTT. Protein product: CASSPLRGGTVTGELFF.

This chain joins TRBV25-1 and TRBJ2-7, with D perhaps matching TRBD2 (6 bases). Germline CDR1 is MGHDK and CDR2 is SYGVNS. The CDR3 consists of 12 residues. Trimming cost V 4 bases and J 12 bases, with 16 bases left between them. The CDR3 here is CASSGNGGNSYF. As DNA, the CDR3 is TGTGCCAGCAGTGGGAATGGGGGGAATTCGTACTTC.

The chain is built from TRBV2 and TRBJ2-1, with D perhaps matching TRBD2 (5 bases). The V and J ends lost 7 bases and 7 bases respectively, with 20 bases between them. Germline CDR1 and CDR2: SNHLY and FYNNEI. The CDR3 totals 15 residues. CDR3 loop: CASTDGLQRWNEQFF. Written as DNA, the CDR3 is TGTGCCAGCACCGACGGACTGCAGCGATGGAATGAGCAGTTCTTC. Supplemented by reference TRBV2 and TRBJ2-1, the full variable domain reads EPEVTQTPSHQVTQMGQEVILRCVPISNHLYFYWYRQILGQKVEFLVSFYNNEISEKSEIFDDQFSVERPDGSNFTLKIRSTKLEDSAMYFCASTDGLQRWNEQFFGPGTRLTVL.

In nucleotides, the CDR3 is TGTGCCAGCATCATCTGGGGACAGGGATCCGCCGGGGAGCTGTTTTTT. Translated, it gives CASIIWGQGSAGELFF. V is TRBV7-8 and J is TRBJ2-2, with TRBD1 matching over 9 bases. After removal of 7 bases from V and 6 bases from J, the junction contained 12 bases not matched to a gene. The CDR3 is made up of 16 amino acids. CDR1 is SGHVS, CDR2 FQNEAQ, per germline. Drawing the rest from reference TRBV7-8 and TRBJ2-2, the complete variable domain is GAGVSQSPRYKVAKRGQDVALRCDPISGHVSLFWYQQALGQGPEFLTYFQNEAQLDKSGLPSDRFFAERPEGSVSTLKIQRTQQEDSAVYLCASIIWGQGSAGELFFGEGSRLTVL.

V and J are TRBV18 and TRBJ2-1, with 7 positions matching TRBD1. The ends lost 4 bases at V and 3 bases at J; junction bases unmatched: 6. The germline V gene has CDR1 KGHSH and CDR2 LQKENI. The CDR3 has 15 amino acids. This CDR3 is CASSLFGTDYNEQFF. The CDR3 coding sequence is TGTGCCAGCTCACTTTTCGGGACAGACTACAATGAGCAGTTCTTC.

Regarding this clone: At the DNA level, this CDR3 is encoded by other sequences in the same sample as well. This chain links TRBV19 with TRBJ1-2; weak D call: TRBD1 (6 bases). The V and J ends lost 6 bases and 0 bases respectively, with 11 bases between them. The germline V gene encodes CDR1 LNHDA and CDR2 SQIVND (reference sequence). The CDR3 loop spans 14 amino acids. The CDR3 DNA is TGTGCCAGTAGCTTACAGGGAACTAACTATGGCTACACCTTC. It is translated as CASSLQGTNYGYTF. The full variable domain, rest sourced from reference TRBV19 and TRBJ1-2, is DGGITQSPKYLFRKEGQNVTLSCEQNLNHDAMYWYRQDPGQGLRLIYYSQIVNDFQKGDIAEGYSVSREKKESFPLTVTSAQKNPTAFYLCASSLQGTNYGYTFGSGTRLTVV.

This clone was counted a single time. V usage is TRBV28 and J usage is TRBJ2-2; D gene uncertain. This CDR3 is built from 12 residues. Trimming shortened V by 6 bases and J by 8 bases, and 10 bases separated the two germline ends. CDR1 is MDHEN and CDR2 is SYDVKM in the germline V gene. The CDR3 sequence: CASSSTAGELFF. CDR3 in DNA: TGTGCCAGCAGCTCCACCGCGGGGGAGCTGTTTTTT.

This chain joins TRBV5-4 and TRBJ1-4, with no clear D. This CDR3 has 14 residues. Germline V lookup: CDR1 SGHNT, CDR2 YYREEE (reference sequence). Trimming stripped 0 bases from V and 6 bases from J, with 9 bases between. For the CDR3, the DNA is TGTGCCAGCAGCTTGGGGGGAGTTGATGAAAAACTGTTTTTT. It yields the protein CASSLGGVDEKLFF.